These 28 T cell receptor beta chains were sequenced from one sample in a study of blood T cells in healthy people across ages. Combining a sample-barcoded 5' primer with a J-beta primer mix, a second PCR ran for roughly 7 to 12 cycles. TCRdb ran MiXCR on the 5' RACE reads and lists one entry per CDR3 protein. The sample records fewer than 950,000 distinct CDR3 sequences, 36% being singletons. The source material was blood. All receptors derive from a man between 18 and 29 years old in good health.

V usage is TRBV7-2 and J usage is TRBJ2-5; 8 bases align to TRBD1. The CDR3 consists of 12 residues. V trimming: 0 bases; J trimming: 10 bases; junction bases outside the gene matches: 1. The V gene's germline CDR1 is SGHTA and CDR2 FQGNSA. The CDR3 here is CASSLAQGDQYF. The DNA for the CDR3 is TGTGCCAGCAGCTTAGCACAGGGGGACCAGTACTTC.

The rearrangement joins TRBV20-1 to TRBJ2-5, with 8 bases lining up with TRBD2. The V and J ends lost 6 bases and 4 bases, in that order; junction bases with no gene match: 7. Germline V gene data show CDR1 as DFQATT and CDR2 as SNEGSKA (reference sequence). This CDR3 has 13 residues. The CDR3 nucleotides read TGCAGTGCCGGGACTAGTGCGACAGAGACCCAGTACTTC. Protein sequence: CSAGTSATETQYF.

This clonotype was seen only a few times. This may arise from a read error, as a much more abundant clone is one base away. The chain uses TRBV12-3 or TRBV12-4 and TRBJ2-1, with 7 bases fitting TRBD1. The DNA matches TRBJ2-7 better at its end, which makes the J call doubtful. The CDR3 is 14 amino acids. The CDR3 bases are TGTGCCAGCAATCCGGGACAGACCTACAATGAGCAGTACTTC. Translated: CASNPGQTYNEQYF.

This clonotype was seen at least ten times. This chain uses TRBV4-1 with TRBJ2-7; 8 positions agree with TRBD2. This CDR3 region has 16 residues. With 0 bases clipped from V and 4 bases from J, the junction kept 8 bases outside the gene matches. Germline V CDR1 and CDR2: MGHRA, YSYEKL. CDR3 protein: CASSQEPSGGPYEQYF. In DNA, the CDR3 is TGCGCCAGCAGCCAAGAGCCCAGCGGGGGTCCTTACGAGCAGTACTTC.

This chain joins TRBV6-5 and TRBJ1-5; D is undetermined. Deletions cut 5 bases from V and 1 base from J, with 15 bases between. CDR3 size: 16 residues. Per the germline V gene, CDR1 is MNHEY and CDR2 is SVGAGI. The CDR3 sequence is CASSPQVPGSNQPQHF. The CDR3 DNA reads TGTGCCAGCAGTCCCCAGGTCCCGGGGAGCAATCAGCCCCAGCATTTT.

This rearrangement joins TRBV5-1 to TRBJ2-5, with 7 bases matching TRBD2. The CDR3 is 16 residues long. Losses at the gene ends were 4 bases for V and 11 bases for J; bases not matched to a gene: 20. Germline CDR1 and CDR2: SGHRS and YFSETQ. CDR3 nucleotides: TGCGCCAGCAGCCGGGCCTCTAGCGGAGGTTACAATGAGCAGTACTTC. Translation gives CASSRASSGGYNEQYF.

The table lists this clonotype with many counts. V gene TRBV12-3 or TRBV12-4 combines with J gene TRBJ1-2; maybe TRBD1 (5 bases). CDR3 length: 16 residues. V was pared by 5 bases and J by 2 bases, with 18 bases between. In DNA form, the CDR3 reads TGTGCCAGCAGTAAACGTCTCGGGGGGGGAAACTATGGCTACACCTTC. Its protein is CASSKRLGGGNYGYTF.

This clonotype was seen many times. This CDR3 is CASSQFDSTDTQYF. As DNA, the CDR3 is TGTGCCAGCAGTCAGTTTGATAGCACAGATACGCAGTATTTT. The chain joins TRBV12-3 or TRBV12-4 to TRBJ2-3; no definite D call. V lost 5 bases to trimming and J lost 0 bases, with 9 bases between them. The CDR3 runs to 14 residues.

This chain links TRBV5-1 with TRBJ2-7; no definite D call. Germline CDR1 reads SGHRS; CDR2 reads YFSETQ. The CDR3 runs to 13 residues. V was cut by 1 base and J by 9 bases, with 14 bases left in between. The CDR3 bases are TGCGCCAGCAGCTTGTCGGGCACCCTAGGGCAGTACTTC. Translated, it gives CASSLSGTLGQYF.

This clonotype has at least ten counts. This chain joins TRBV18 and TRBJ2-1; TRBD2 agrees at 8 bases. Germline values: CDR1 KGHSH, CDR2 LQKENI. This CDR3 spans 15 amino acids. V dropped 4 bases and J dropped 3; count of bases not matched to a gene: 5. The CDR3 region is CASSRAGGLYNEQFF. CDR3 coding DNA: TGTGCCAGCTCACGGGCGGGGGGACTCTACAATGAGCAGTTCTTC.

The chain uses TRBV27 and TRBJ2-5; D not certain. V was cut by 7 bases and J by 2 bases, with 17 bases left in between. Germline CDR1 and CDR2: MNHEY and SMNVEV (reference sequence). The CDR3 runs 15 residues. The CDR3 bases are TGTGCCAGCAACCCAACGATTAACGGGCAAGAGACCCAGTACTTC. It is translated as CASNPTINGQETQYF.

This clonotype was recorded a few times. This chain joins TRBV10-3 and TRBJ2-5; no clear D. Near its end, the DNA agrees better with TRBJ2-7, so the J call may be wrong. Germline CDR1 and CDR2: ENHRY and SYGVKD. CDR3 length: 13 amino acids. The DNA of the CDR3 is TGTGCCATCACGGACGGCCTCCTCCACGAGCAGTACTTC. Protein: CAITDGLLHEQYF.

The table lists this clonotype with a few counts. This chain joins TRBV5-1 and TRBJ2-1; 10 bases match TRBD2. With 0 bases clipped from V and 8 bases from J, the junction kept 5 bases outside the gene matches. The length of the CDR3 is 15 residues. Germline V gene lookup returns CDR1 SGHRS and CDR2 YFSETQ. Here the CDR3 reads CASSLGASGGYEQFF. The CDR3 DNA follows: TGCGCCAGCAGCTTGGGGGCTAGCGGGGGATATGAGCAGTTCTTC.

This clonotype was seen only a few times. This sequence joins TRBV4-3 and TRBJ1-4, with D possibly TRBD1 on 5 matching bases. V was clipped by 0 bases and J by 11 bases, with 13 bases between them. Germline V CDR1 and CDR2: LGHNA, YSLEER. The CDR3 has 14 residues. DNA for the CDR3: TGCGCCAGCAGCCAAGACAGGGCTAGTGGGAAACTGTTTTTT. It yields the protein CASSQDRASGKLFF.

The chain joins TRBV20-1 to TRBJ2-7; D could derive from TRBD1 or TRBD2 (5 bases each). Germline CDR1 and CDR2: DFQATT and SNEGSKA (reference sequence). The CDR3 has 14 residues. Trimming took 0 bases from V and 6 from J, leaving 15 bases between them. In nucleotides, the CDR3 is TGCAGTGCTAGAGATGGCGGACCTGGGGGCGAGCAGTACTTC. Its protein is CSARDGGPGGEQYF.

This clonotype was counted many times. The chain couples TRBV20-1 to TRBJ2-3, with D possibly being TRBD2 (6 bases). The CDR3 extends over 15 amino acids. Germline loops: CDR1 DFQATT, CDR2 SNEGSKA (reference sequence). V shed 0 bases and J shed 0 bases, with 10 bases lying between them. DNA of the CDR3: TGCAGTGCTAGAGATTCTCGGGGGAGCACAGATACGCAGTATTTT. This codes for CSARDSRGSTDTQYF.

The chain joins TRBV20-1 to TRBJ2-7; 7 bases line up with TRBD2. This CDR3 contains 14 residues. The germline CDR1 and CDR2 sequences are DFQATT and SNEGSKA (reference sequence). V dropped 7 bases and J dropped 7; count of bases not matched to a gene: 16. In nucleotides, the CDR3 is TGCAGTGTGAGCGGGACTGCCTCCTACAATGAGCAGTACTTC. Translating it yields CSVSGTASYNEQYF.

The chain combines TRBV29-1 with TRBJ1-1; D ambiguous. CDR1 SQVTM and CDR2 ANQGSEA come from the germline V gene. Trimming took off 2 bases at V and 0 bases at J, with 7 bases between the two ends. CDR3 length: 13 amino acids. CDR3 residues: CSVERRVNTEAFF. In DNA form, the CDR3 reads TGCAGCGTTGAACGGAGGGTGAACACTGAAGCTTTCTTT.

Worth noting for this clonotype: A single base separates this from a much larger clone, so it may be a read error. V usage is TRBV5-1 and J usage is TRBJ2-3; D might be TRBD2 (6 bases). Germline V gene data show CDR1 as SGHRS and CDR2 as YFSETQ. V was clipped by 2 bases and J by 2 bases, with 12 bases between them. The CDR3 totals 15 residues. The CDR3 here is CASSFGSSDTDTQYF. The CDR3 region has the DNA TGCGCCAGCAGCTTCGGGTCTAGCGACACAGATACGCAGTATTTT.

This clonotype was detected a few times. This chain joins TRBV12-3 or TRBV12-4 and TRBJ1-1, with a possible D match to TRBD1 (6 bases). Trimming removed 6 bases from V and 1 base from J, with 12 bases in between. The CDR3 is 14 residues long. CDR3 protein: CASSPGHPNTEAFF. CDR3 DNA: TGTGCCAGCAGCCCGGGACACCCGAACACTGAAGCTTTCTTT.

This clonotype was seen only a few times. This chain uses TRBV12-3 or TRBV12-4 with TRBJ2-1; 9 positions match TRBD2. Matching the DNA end better, TRBJ2-7 makes the J call doubtful. The CDR3 runs 18 residues. CDR3 DNA sequence: TGTGCCAGCAGCCAAAGGACTAGCGAACGTGGCTCCTACAATGAGCAGTACTTC. Encoded protein: CASSQRTSERGSYNEQYF.

V is TRBV7-7 and J is TRBJ2-7; D gene uncertain. The CDR3 totals 13 residues. Trimming took off 5 bases at V and 7 bases at J, with 15 bases between the two ends. CDR1 and CDR2 from the germline V gene are SSHAT and FNYEAQ (reference sequence). The CDR3 reads CASSPNLSGEQYF. DNA for the CDR3: TGTGCCAGCAGCCCTAACCTCTCTGGTGAGCAGTACTTC.

This rearrangement joins TRBV5-5 to TRBJ2-4; maybe TRBD2 (6 bases). Judging by the DNA end, TRBJ2-7 fits better; the J call may be wrong. The CDR3 spans 14 residues. Per germline, CDR1 SGHKS and CDR2 YYEKEE (reference sequence). CDR3 sequence: CASSLAGLENEQYF. DNA for the CDR3: TGTGCCAGCAGCTTGGCGGGACTGGAGAACGAGCAGTACTTC.

There are a few counts of this clonotype. The CDR3 region is CASIRWEGSTSGRNEQFF. CDR3 nucleotide sequence: TGTGCCAGCATCCGATGGGAGGGATCGACTAGCGGACGCAATGAGCAGTTCTTC. The rearrangement uses TRBV6-1 and TRBJ2-1; 9 nucleotides line up with TRBD2. The germline gives CDR1 MNHNS, CDR2 SASEGT. With 7 bases clipped from V and 6 bases from J, the junction kept 19 bases outside the gene matches. The CDR3 totals 18 residues.

This clonotype has only a few counts. V gene TRBV20-1 combines with J gene TRBJ2-7; D perhaps matches TRBD1 (6 bases). CDR1 is DFQATT, CDR2 SNEGSKA, per germline (reference sequence). The CDR3 totals 12 residues. Between the trimmed V and J ends, which lost 8 bases and 7 bases, there was a span of 18 bases. The CDR3 protein is CSSSPGDNEQYF. CDR3 sequence (DNA): TGCAGTTCCAGCCCAGGGGACAATGAGCAGTACTTC.

This clonotype was observed at least ten times. This sequence joins TRBV20-1 and TRBJ2-7, with 7 bases matching TRBD1. Germline lookup yields CDR1 DFQATT and CDR2 SNEGSKA (reference sequence). The CDR3 loop spans 13 amino acids. V shed 3 bases and J 0 bases; nucleotides not matched to a gene: 2. This CDR3 is CSARTGHSYEQYF. DNA of the CDR3: TGCAGTGCTAGGACAGGGCACTCCTACGAGCAGTACTTC.

This clonotype appeared a single time. The chain is built from TRBV18 and TRBJ1-4; 7 positions match TRBD1. Per germline, CDR1 KGHSH and CDR2 LQKENI. The trim removed 4 bases at V and 0 bases at J, leaving 5 bases unmatched. CDR3 length equals 16 residues. The CDR3 is CASSLGTDATNEKLFF. The CDR3 DNA reads TGTGCCAGCTCACTAGGGACAGACGCAACTAATGAAAAACTGTTTTTT.

This clonotype was seen ten or more times. The V gene is TRBV12-3 or TRBV12-4, the J gene TRBJ2-1; D not resolved. V was cut by 4 bases and J by 3 bases, with 4 bases left in between. This CDR3 has 12 amino acids. Here the CDR3 reads CASSYNYNEQFF. The CDR3 coding sequence is TGTGCCAGCAGTTATAACTACAATGAGCAGTTCTTC.